The 6 T cell receptor beta chains below all came from one sample that was sequenced in a study of human T cells and chemical hapten exposure (dated by TCRdb to the early 2020s). Sample time point, as interpreted from the label and publication: patch test 1, 2 weeks after DPC sensitization. The meaning of the sample's treatment or condition label: therapeutic diphenylcyclopropenone sensitization with weekly scalp DPC. The protocol used for the library was RACE. Sequenced using a NextSeq 500. TCRdb reran the public reads through fastp at Q25 and MiXCR, keeping productive beta chains. Rows are unified per CDR3 protein, each entry keeping the most common DNA and genes. For this sample the table gives just under 350,000 distinct CDR3 sequences, of which about 7% were detected only once. The top ten constitute around 8.2% of the sample. The specimen comprised whole blood, sampled in connection with sensitization to the hapten diphenylcyclopropenone (DPC). All receptors derive from a woman younger than 30 with alopecia areata. Some clones in this sample may be carry-over from other donors' samples.

This clonotype has a count of ten or more. The gene calls are TRBV5-1 and TRBJ2-7; D not certain. V lost 3 bases and J lost 1, with 11 bases in between. Germline CDR1 is SGHRS and CDR2 is YFSETQ. This CDR3 comprises 14 residues. The CDR3 DNA reads TGCGCCAGCAGCTCCCGCCCCGGTTCCTACGAGCAGTACTTC. It yields the protein CASSSRPGSYEQYF.

This clonotype was counted ten times or more. V usage is TRBV7-9 and J usage is TRBJ2-3, with D unresolved. Looked up from germline, CDR1 is SEHNR and CDR2 is FQNEAQ (reference sequence). Between the trimmed V and J ends, which lost 5 bases and 1 base, there was a span of 10 bases. The CDR3 has 14 amino acids. CDR3 residues: CASSRASGTDTQYF. CDR3 in DNA: TGTGCCAGCAGCCGGGCTTCAGGCACAGATACGCAGTATTTT.

This clonotype was picked up many times. The V call is TRBV4-3, the J call TRBJ2-5, with TRBD1 identical over 7 bases. Germline CDR1 is LGHNA and CDR2 is YSLEER. This CDR3 has 14 amino acids. The J segment lost 2 bases and the V segment lost 3 bases, leaving 3 bases of the junction unmatched. Here the CDR3 reads CASSQATGQETQYF. CDR3 in DNA: TGCGCCAGCAGCCAGGCGACAGGGCAAGAGACCCAGTACTTC.

CDR3 DNA: TGTGCCACCACGGACGGGCAAGAGACCCAGTACTTC. Translation gives CATTDGQETQYF. This sequence joins TRBV10-3 and TRBJ2-5; D gene uncertain. The germline gives CDR1 ENHRY, CDR2 SYGVKD. The ends were cut back, 10 bases at V and 2 bases at J, with 11 bases in the middle. CDR3 length: 12 residues.

V usage is TRBV5-1 and J usage is TRBJ2-7, with D possibly matching TRBD1 (6 bases). V lost 2 bases, J lost 6 bases, and 15 bases lay in between. This CDR3 has 14 residues. Looked up from germline, CDR1 is SGHRS and CDR2 is YFSETQ. The CDR3 here is CASSFSTGPGEQYF. The CDR3 DNA sequence: TGCGCCAGCAGCTTCTCCACAGGGCCAGGCGAGCAGTACTTC.

This clonotype was counted at least ten times. The J gene is TRBJ2-1, the V gene TRBV10-3; D is perhaps TRBD1 (6 bases). The V end lost 0 bases, the J end lost 6 bases, and 9 bases lay between the germline ends. The CDR3 spans 14 residues. CDR1 and CDR2 from the germline V gene are ENHRY and SYGVKD. CDR3 nucleotide sequence: TGTGCCATCAGTGAGTCCACAGGGATCAATGAGCAGTTCTTC. It codes for CAISESTGINEQFF.